The subject of this entry is one T cell receptor beta chain. Measured with immunoSEQ multiplex PCR; TCRdb has only the in-frame clones, and not every one. The sample carries tens of thousands of clones, 81% recorded once. This record belongs to a study of blood T cell repertoires in COVID-19. The trim removed 4 bases at V and 0 bases at J, leaving 5 bases unmatched. Germline V CDR1 and CDR2: SGHRS, YFSETQ. The CDR3 is 16 amino acids. The sample comprised peripheral blood. The sequence was obtained from a man at least 80 years old with acute or convalescent COVID-19. The V call is TRBV5-1, the J call TRBJ2-1; 9 positions agree with TRBD1. The CDR3: CASSPGQGFSYNEQFF. The CDR3 nucleotides read TGCGCCAGCAGCCCTGGACAGGGGTTCTCCTACAATGAGCAGTTCTTC.